This T cell receptor (beta chain) was sequenced for a study of chemoradiotherapy in HPV16-positive cancers. Study results and limitations: HPV-specific T cells were functionally defined from only a couple of HPV16-positive patients. HPV-responsive T-cell expansion during chemoradiotherapy was linked to improved recurrence-free survival in HPV16-positive patients.

Germline V gene lookup returns CDR1 SGHRS and CDR2 YFSETQ. This CDR3 spans 13 amino acids. V was cut by 2 bases and J by 6 bases, with 12 bases left in between. Repeated repertoire sampling spanned the course of chemoradiotherapy. Worth noting for this clone: Its antigen is not known.

TCRdb keeps only in-frame clones here, not all; method: immunoSEQ multiplex PCR. The sample lists around 7,200 clones; roughly four fifths were seen once. This TCR came from a human donor with HPV-associated anogenital cancer. Specimen: tumor tissue, collected from a patient who underwent chemoradiotherapy. The rearrangement joins TRBV5-1 to TRBJ2-7; D might be TRBD1 (6 bases). The CDR3 coding sequence is TGCGCCAGCAGCTTTCAGGGGAACGGCGAGCAGTACTTC. As protein: CASSFQGNGEQYF.